The clone carrying this T cell receptor (beta chain) was observed many times. What it recognizes is unknown. V shed 0 bases, J shed 4 bases, and the junction held 5 bases outside the gene matches. CDR3 length equals 14 residues. Germline V gene data show CDR1 as SQVTM and CDR2 as ANQGSEA. These data belong to a study of regulatory T cells in long-lasting Graves disease. The wider study: Patients newly diagnosed with Graves' had been on antithyroid drugs for under 3 months.

Broader study findings: Persistent disease samples used TRBV28, TRBJ1-2 and TRBJ2-5 preferentially.

Time point meaning: newly diagnosed GD, antithyroid drugs for less than 3 months. PBMC-extracted RNA yielded the TCR library. An endocrinology unit in Xi'an, China, supplied the patients. Approximately 9 milliliters of peripheral blood went into EDTA tubes. Library construction for TCR beta used iRepertoire HTBI primers and Arm-PCR of CDR3 regions. TCRdb called the multiplex PCR reads again in MiXCR, with one record for every CDR3 protein. Of roughly 420,000 distinct CDR3 sequences listed, about a sixth were seen once; the top ten hold about a fifth. Sequencing used peripheral blood mononuclear cells (PBMCs), obtained at new diagnosis, from a patient treated with antithyroid drugs. The receptor comes from a female donor with Graves disease. The chain recombines TRBV29-1 with TRBJ2-7; 8 bases fit TRBD2. Here the CDR3 DNA reads TGCAGCGTTGAAGATACCCAGCGGGGGTACGAGCAGTACTTC. Its protein product is CSVEDTQRGYEQYF.